Sequencing of this T cell receptor beta chain was carried out in a study of radiotherapy plus CTLA-4 blockade in lung cancer. Points from the study as a whole: Response, reportedly, was best predicted by interferon-beta along with early blood T cell clone dynamics. Researchers report tumor-derived TCR clones expanding in blood after radiotherapy plus ipilimumab.

The germline V gene encodes CDR1 SEHNR and CDR2 FQNEAQ (reference sequence). The CDR3 extends over 15 amino acids. Trimming left V 3 bases short and J 9 bases short, with 15 bases between. Some clones are missing from TCRdb's copy, which holds only in-frame ones; the method was immunoSEQ multiplex PCR. The table has tens of thousands of clones, roughly 65% seen once. With regard to this clone: Its target is unknown.

The specimen was peripheral blood, collected from a patient treated with radiotherapy plus ipilimumab. This chain connects TRBV7-9 to TRBJ1-6; tentative D call: TRBD1 (5 bases). The TCR comes from a human donor with non-small cell lung cancer who had a partial response to radiotherapy plus ipilimumab. The CDR3: CASSFTTVGSSPLHF. CDR3 DNA: TGTGCCAGCAGCTTCACGACAGTGGGTTCTTCACCCCTCCACTTT.